This T cell receptor (beta chain) derives from a study of pediatric ulcerative colitis (dated by TCRdb to between 2018 and 2021). With regard to the full study: Of the ulcerative colitis patients, roughly 7 had pancolitis and two had left-sided colitis, and histology in every patient was consistent with ulcerative colitis. From under ten newly diagnosed, treatment-naive pediatric ulcerative colitis patients and a handful of non-IBD control children, paired blood and rectal samples were collected. The Pediatric Ulcerative Colitis Activity Index classified a couple of patients as having mild disease, four as having moderate disease and three as having acute severe colitis. Paper-wide results and their limitations: T cells from blood may have been included in the rectal pinch biopsies, particularly in patients with overt colitis. Significantly higher autologous blood-rectal clonal overlap was found in ulcerative colitis patients than in controls, which suggested increased T cell trafficking to inflamed tissue. For technical reasons, substantially fewer templates were yielded by the blood samples of two patients, and these blood samples were excluded from blood-rectal overlap analysis. Rectal repertoire features separated controls, mild-moderate and acute severe colitis patients; acute severe colitis showed reduced rectal diversity due to clonal expansions. Two rectal CDR3 clonotypes were present in all ulcerative colitis patients and in none of the controls. With only a handful of individuals, the healthy control group was small. Because repertoires came from total lymphocyte DNA, patterns in rare subsets such as regulatory T cells may not be reflected.

In regard to this clone: Its cognate antigen has yet to be identified. The input lacks base qualities; no much larger clone sits a single base away.

During colonoscopy, one to two pinch biopsies were obtained from the rectum for research. No immunosuppressive medication had been given to the ulcerative colitis patients before the diagnostic colonoscopy. Before DNA isolation, rectal biopsies were subjected to proteinase K digestion. The Wizard kit (Promega) was used to extract genomic DNA from both blood and intestinal samples. Sequences KGHSH (CDR1) and LQKENI (CDR2) are obtained from the germline V gene. The germline ends are 9 bases apart after V is trimmed by 0 bases and J by 0 bases. The CDR3 covers 16 residues, taking in both the cysteine and the phenylalanine. Only the CDR3 region is kept as DNA, spanning 48 bases read in frame from base 1. Through the immunoSEQ TRB Survey service, multiplex V and J primers were used to amplify rearranged CDR3 beta regions from genomic DNA. To keep sequencing depth equal across samples, survey-level depth of up to 500,000 reads per sample was applied. Libraries were purified and pooled, and sequencing was performed on Illumina technology. As for the original processing: Productive clonality, sample overlap, pairwise scatters, CDR3 beta length, V/D/J gene usage and productiveness were assessed with immunoSEQ online tools. Alongside Shannon and Simpson indices, calculated diversity was computed as the number of unique rearrangements divided by total templates, multiplied by 100. Principal component analysis was performed on Z-score normalized data with the R prcomp function and the ggbiplot package. Morisita's index was used to measure clonal overlap between blood and rectum within each subject. TCRdb mirrors the immuneACCESS table, restricted to in-frame sequences. Some clones are absent from its copies; in checked studies, under half trace to an unresolved V gene, and the reason for the others is unknown. V and J calls plus clone size are reproduced from that table; the DNA served to infer D and trimming. This sample holds 36,000 or so clones; around 73% were observed only once. The ten largest account for about 0.7% of the sample.

The clonotype originates from a boy aged 5-17 years with moderate ulcerative colitis. The chain is assembled from TRBV18 and TRBJ2-1; the D segment could be TRBD2, given 6 matching bases. Material: gut tissue. The nucleotide sequence is TGTGCCAGCTCACCACCGGGGAGGTTCTCCTACAATGAGCAGTTCTTC. It encodes CASSPPGRFSYNEQFF.